The 8 T cell receptor beta chains presented below share a single source sample, sequenced in a study of cytomegalovirus exposure and HLA in healthy donors. Only in-frame clones appear in the TCRdb table, and some are missing; sequencing was by immunoSEQ multiplex PCR. The table lists 200,000 to 250,000 clones, around 78% of them singletons. Sequenced material: PBMCs. The receptors were gathered from a young woman in good health and CMV-seronegative.

This chain links TRBV27 with TRBJ1-5, with TRBD1 identical over 10 bases. Germline values: CDR1 MNHEY, CDR2 SMNVEV (reference sequence). The trim removed 8 bases at V and 5 bases at J, leaving 12 bases unmatched. The CDR3 covers 16 residues. The CDR3 DNA is TGTGCCAGCCGCCCAAGTCGGACAGGGGGATATCAGCCCCAGCATTTT. Its protein is CASRPSRTGGYQPQHF.

The chain uses TRBV6-6 and TRBJ2-7; 9 bases match TRBD1. CDR1 is MNHNY, CDR2 SVGAGI, per germline (reference sequence). This CDR3 is built from 14 residues. The V gene end was trimmed by 2 bases and the J gene end by 6 bases; junction bases not matched to a gene: 5. This chain's CDR3 is CASSYRDRVGEQYF. In nucleotides, the CDR3 is TGTGCCAGCAGTTACAGGGACAGGGTCGGCGAGCAGTACTTC.

This CDR3 reads CASSLGQGAYEQYF. CDR3 bases: TGTGCCAGCAGCTTAGGGCAGGGGGCCTACGAGCAGTACTTC. V and J are TRBV11-1 and TRBJ2-7, with TRBD1 matching 7 bases. The V gene end was trimmed by 1 base and the J gene end by 2 bases; junction bases not matched to a gene: 2. Germline V gene sequence: CDR1 SGHAT, CDR2 FQDESV (reference sequence). CDR3 length equals 14 residues.

The chain uses TRBV5-4 and TRBJ2-5; possibly TRBD1 for D (6 bases). Germline V gene sequence: CDR1 SGHNT, CDR2 YYREEE (reference sequence). V gave up 0 bases and J gave up 3 bases, with 24 bases separating them. The CDR3 covers 19 residues. The DNA for the CDR3 is TGTGCCAGCAGCTTGGAACAGGGTCGATCAACTCCTTCCAAAGAGACCCAGTACTTC. Amino acids: CASSLEQGRSTPSKETQYF.

The sample holds a few counts of this clone. V is TRBV2 and J is TRBJ1-1, with D hard to call. Trimming pared 9 bases from V and 11 bases from J, leaving 22 bases between. The CDR3 is made up of 13 amino acids. Per germline, CDR1 SNHLY and CDR2 FYNNEI. CDR3 sequence: CASCRAFGTLAFF. CDR3 DNA: TGTGCCAGTTGTAGGGCGTTCGGTACATTGGCTTTCTTT. The entire variable domain, with the rest obtained from reference TRBV2 and TRBJ1-1, is as follows: EPEVTQTPSHQVTQMGQEVILRCVPISNHLYFYWYRQILGQKVEFLVSFYNNEISEKSEIFDDQFSVERPDGSNFTLKIRSTKLEDSAMYFCASCRAFGTLAFFGQGTRLTVV.

The chain is built from TRBV2 and TRBJ1-5; 8 bases line up with TRBD1. The CDR3 sequence is 13 residues long. The J segment lost 6 bases and the V segment lost 7 bases, leaving 5 bases of the junction unmatched. Per the germline V gene, CDR1 is SNHLY and CDR2 is FYNNEI. CDR3 residues: CASKQDRAQPQHF. The CDR3 nucleotides read TGTGCCAGCAAACAGGACAGGGCTCAGCCCCAGCATTTT.

Turning to this clone: Different DNA sequences within this sample yield the same CDR3. The chain recombines TRBV27 with TRBJ2-7; D is unresolved. The CDR3 loop spans 12 amino acids. Germline CDR1 is MNHEY and CDR2 is SMNVEV (reference sequence). Trimming left V 5 bases short and J 0 bases short, with 5 bases between. The CDR3 nucleotides are TGTGCCAGCAGTGGCAGCTCCTACGAGCAGTACTTC. Translating gives CASSGSSYEQYF.

The genes are TRBV27 and TRBJ2-7, with a weak D call TRBD2 (5 bases). V lost 3 bases and J 5 bases, leaving 17 bases between the germline ends. This CDR3 is built from 15 residues. The germline gives CDR1 MNHEY, CDR2 SMNVEV (reference sequence). CDR3 sequence (DNA): TGTGCCAGCAGTTTTGAGGGTGTTAGGGTTAACGAGCAGTACTTC. Residues: CASSFEGVRVNEQYF.